The present entry profiles one TCR beta chain with its context. This entry is derived from a study of blood T cell repertoires in COVID-19. Study at large: The United States, Italy and Spain were the sources of the acute and convalescent COVID-19 samples. The analysed material was cDNA or gDNA that came from T cells, B-cell-depleted T cells, or PBMCs.

Germline-derived CDR1 and CDR2 are LGHDT and YNNKEL (reference sequence). The CDR3 totals 15 residues. Trimming pared 0 bases from V and 9 bases from J, leaving 12 bases between. How the authors handled the data: For nucleated cells, counts were estimated from reference gene primer amplification. Assay used: immunoSEQ multiplex PCR; TCRdb lists only in-frame clones, some missing. V and J calls and clone size are copied from that table; D and trimming were computed from the DNA. This table has about 150,000 clones, roughly 78% appearing once. The specimen sequenced was peripheral blood. This receptor was taken from an elderly man with acute or convalescent COVID-19. V usage is TRBV3-1 (or the pseudogene TRBV3-2) and J usage is TRBJ1-6; weak D call: TRBD1 (5 bases). This chain's CDR3 is CASSQEFSGISPLHF. DNA for the CDR3: TGTGCCAGCAGCCAAGAATTCTCAGGGATTTCACCCCTCCACTTT.